The clone carrying this TCR beta chain was observed a few times. This record comes from a study of T cells after yellow fever vaccination. From the 5' RACE reads, TCRdb called clonotypes with MiXCR, one entry per CDR3 protein. The repertoire holds a few hundred thousand distinct CDR3 sequences, roughly 5.6% seen once, with around 3.5% in the top ten. Germline CDR1 and CDR2: MNHEY and SVGAGI. CDR3 length: 17 residues. Trimming removed 0 bases from V and 1 base from J, with 13 bases in between. The source of this sequence is a man aged 18 to 35 who received the YFV17D yellow fever vaccine. The chain uses TRBV6-5 and TRBJ2-4, with a possible D match to TRBD2 (5 bases). This material consisted of CD4+ T cells sorted from PBMCs, taken on the day of the yellow fever booster vaccination. CDR3 in amino acids: CASSYSNSRRAKNIQYF. In DNA, the CDR3 is TGTGCCAGCAGTTACTCGAACTCGCGGAGGGCCAAAAACATTCAGTACTTC.